This entry lists 7 T cell receptor beta chains sequenced from one sample in a study of blood T cells in healthy people across ages. For the second PCR, which ran for about 6 to 11 cycles, a sample-barcoded 5' primer and a J-beta primer mix were used. From the 5' RACE reads, TCRdb called clonotypes with MiXCR, one entry per CDR3 protein. The sample yields around 1,500,000 distinct CDR3 sequences, about 43% seen once. Material for sequencing was blood. These receptors came from a woman in her late teens or twenties in good health.

This chain links TRBV20-1 with TRBJ2-5, with 10 positions matching TRBD2. V shed 3 bases and J 11 bases; nucleotides not matched to a gene: 12. Germline assignment: CDR1 DFQATT and CDR2 SNEGSKA (reference sequence). This CDR3 has 14 residues. The CDR3 sequence: CSASSSGRSNEQYF. CDR3 coding DNA: TGCAGTGCTAGTTCTAGCGGGAGAAGTAATGAGCAGTACTTC.

This rearrangement joins TRBV12-3 or TRBV12-4 to TRBJ1-6; TRBD1 matches at 7 bases. This CDR3 is 14 amino acids long. V shed 6 bases and J 8 bases; nucleotides not matched to a gene: 7. The chain's CDR3 is CASSDDRVYSPLHF. The CDR3 DNA follows: TGTGCCAGCAGCGACGACAGGGTGTATTCACCCCTCCACTTT.

The CDR3 spells CASSRDRVENQPQHF. CDR3 nucleotides: TGTGCCAGCAGCCGGGACAGGGTGGAGAATCAGCCCCAGCATTTT. The V gene is TRBV5-5, the J gene TRBJ1-5, with 9 bases aligning to TRBD1. Trimming took 4 bases from V and 4 from J; bases not matched to a gene: 6. The CDR3 is 15 amino acids. Germline CDR1 and CDR2: SGHKS and YYEKEE (reference sequence). The full variable domain, in which reference TRBV5-5 and TRBJ1-5 provide the parts outside the CDR3, is DAGVTQSPTHLIKTRGQQVTLRCSPISGHKSVSWYQQVLGQGPQFIFQYYEKEERGRGNFPDRFSARQFPNYSSELNVNALLLGDSALYLCASSRDRVENQPQHFGDGTRLSIL.

This clonotype appeared a few times. J is TRBJ2-3 and V is TRBV2, with unresolved D. In germline, CDR1 is SNHLY, CDR2 FYNNEI. This CDR3 is built from 17 residues. Trimming stripped 7 bases from V and 2 bases from J, with 22 bases between. CDR3: CASTYSPGLVSTDTQYF. CDR3 sequence (DNA): TGTGCCAGCACATACTCTCCGGGCCTAGTCTCCACAGATACGCAGTATTTT.

The chain carries TRBV7-2 and TRBJ2-1; 7 nucleotides agree with TRBD2. The closer fit of TRBJ2-7 to the DNA end suggests the J call may be wrong. The V gene's germline CDR1 is SGHTA and CDR2 FQGNSA. The CDR3 sequence is 16 residues long. CDR3 loop: CASSQIAGSSYNEQYF. The CDR3 DNA reads as TGTGCCAGCAGCCAAATAGCGGGTTCATCCTACAATGAGCAGTACTTC.

V usage is TRBV6-5 and J usage is TRBJ2-3; D gene ambiguous. Looked up from germline, CDR1 is MNHEY and CDR2 is SVGAGI. The CDR3 spans 15 residues. The ends were cut back, 1 base at V and 0 bases at J, with 8 bases in the middle. The CDR3 is CASSYLRPSTDTQYF. CDR3 DNA: TGTGCCAGCAGTTACTTAAGACCTAGCACAGATACGCAGTATTTT.

This chain joins TRBV6-6 and TRBJ2-1; D may match TRBD1 or TRBD2 (5 bases each). The CDR3 spans 15 residues. Germline lookup yields CDR1 MNHNY and CDR2 SVGAGI (reference sequence). V was pared by 10 bases and J by 4 bases, with 20 bases between. CDR3 DNA: TGTGCCACCAAGAGTGAGGGGTCCGATTACAATGAGCAGTTCTTC. It specifies CATKSEGSDYNEQFF.